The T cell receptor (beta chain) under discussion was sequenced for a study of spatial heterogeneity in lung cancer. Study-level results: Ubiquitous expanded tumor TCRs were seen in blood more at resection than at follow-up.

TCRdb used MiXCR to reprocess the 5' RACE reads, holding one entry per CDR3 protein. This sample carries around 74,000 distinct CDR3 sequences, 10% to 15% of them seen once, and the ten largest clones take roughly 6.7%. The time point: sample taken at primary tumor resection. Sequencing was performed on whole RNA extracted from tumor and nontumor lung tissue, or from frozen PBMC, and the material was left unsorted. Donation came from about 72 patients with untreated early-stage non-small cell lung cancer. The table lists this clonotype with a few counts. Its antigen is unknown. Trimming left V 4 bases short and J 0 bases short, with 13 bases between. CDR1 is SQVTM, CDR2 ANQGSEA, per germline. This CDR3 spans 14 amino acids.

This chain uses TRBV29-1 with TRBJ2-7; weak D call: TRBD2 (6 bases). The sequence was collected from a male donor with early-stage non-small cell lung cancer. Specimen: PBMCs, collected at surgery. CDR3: CSVGGFGGSYEQYF. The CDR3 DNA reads TGCAGCGTTGGGGGATTCGGGGGCTCCTACGAGCAGTACTTC.